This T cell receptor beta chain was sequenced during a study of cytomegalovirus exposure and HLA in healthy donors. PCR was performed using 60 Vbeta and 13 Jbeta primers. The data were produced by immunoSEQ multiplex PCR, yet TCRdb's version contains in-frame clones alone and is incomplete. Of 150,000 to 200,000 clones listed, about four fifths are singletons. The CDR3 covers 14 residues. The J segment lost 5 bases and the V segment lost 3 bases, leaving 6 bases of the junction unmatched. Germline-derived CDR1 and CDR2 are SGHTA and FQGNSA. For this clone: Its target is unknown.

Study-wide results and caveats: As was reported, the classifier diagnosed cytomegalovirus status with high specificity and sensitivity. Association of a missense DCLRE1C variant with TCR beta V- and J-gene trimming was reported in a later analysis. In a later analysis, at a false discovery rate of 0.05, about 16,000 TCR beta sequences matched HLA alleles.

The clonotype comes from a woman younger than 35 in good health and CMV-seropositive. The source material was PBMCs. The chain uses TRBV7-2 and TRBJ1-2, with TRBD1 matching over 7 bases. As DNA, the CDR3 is TGTGCCAGCAGCTTCGAGGGGGCAGGATATGGCTACACCTTC. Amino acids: CASSFEGAGYGYTF.